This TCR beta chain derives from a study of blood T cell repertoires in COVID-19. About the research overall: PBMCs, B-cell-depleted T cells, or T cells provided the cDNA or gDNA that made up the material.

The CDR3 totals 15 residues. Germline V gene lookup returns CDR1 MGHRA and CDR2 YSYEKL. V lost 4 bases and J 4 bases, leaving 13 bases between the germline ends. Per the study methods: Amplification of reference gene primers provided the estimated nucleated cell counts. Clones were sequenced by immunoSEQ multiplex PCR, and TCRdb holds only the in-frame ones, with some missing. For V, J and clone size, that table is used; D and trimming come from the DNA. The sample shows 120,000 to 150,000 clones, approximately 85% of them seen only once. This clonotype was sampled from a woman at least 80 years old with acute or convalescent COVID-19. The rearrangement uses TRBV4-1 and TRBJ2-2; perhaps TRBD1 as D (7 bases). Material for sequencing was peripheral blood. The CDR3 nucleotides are TGCGCCAGCAGCCGGGGGGACAGTCGCACCGGGGAGCTGTTTTTT. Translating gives CASSRGDSRTGELFF.